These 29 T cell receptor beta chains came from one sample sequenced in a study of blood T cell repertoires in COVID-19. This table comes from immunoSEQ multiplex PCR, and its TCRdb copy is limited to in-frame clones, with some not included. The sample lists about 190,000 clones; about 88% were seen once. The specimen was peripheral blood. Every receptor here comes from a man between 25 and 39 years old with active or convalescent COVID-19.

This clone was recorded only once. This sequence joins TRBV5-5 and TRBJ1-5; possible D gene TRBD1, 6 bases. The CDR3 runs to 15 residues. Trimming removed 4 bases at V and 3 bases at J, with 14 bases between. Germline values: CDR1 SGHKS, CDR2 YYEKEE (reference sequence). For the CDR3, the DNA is TGTGCCAGCAGCCTTGTGGGGGCGGACAATCAGCCCCAGCATTTT. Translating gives CASSLVGADNQPQHF. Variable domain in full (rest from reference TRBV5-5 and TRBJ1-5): DAGVTQSPTHLIKTRGQQVTLRCSPISGHKSVSWYQQVLGQGPQFIFQYYEKEERGRGNFPDRFSARQFPNYSSELNVNALLLGDSALYLCASSLVGADNQPQHFGDGTRLSIL.

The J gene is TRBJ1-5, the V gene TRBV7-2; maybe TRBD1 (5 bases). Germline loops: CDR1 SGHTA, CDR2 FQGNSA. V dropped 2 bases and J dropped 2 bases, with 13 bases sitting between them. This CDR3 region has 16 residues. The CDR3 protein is CASSLSGRGGNQPQHF. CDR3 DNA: TGTGCCAGCAGCTTATCGGGGCGGGGAGGCAATCAGCCCCAGCATTTT.

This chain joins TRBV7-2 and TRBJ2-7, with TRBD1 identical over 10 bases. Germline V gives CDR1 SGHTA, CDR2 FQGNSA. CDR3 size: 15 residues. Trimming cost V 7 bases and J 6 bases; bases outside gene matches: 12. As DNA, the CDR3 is TGTGCCAGCACCCTTTCGGGACAGGGGATCGGCGAGCAGTACTTC. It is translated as CASTLSGQGIGEQYF.

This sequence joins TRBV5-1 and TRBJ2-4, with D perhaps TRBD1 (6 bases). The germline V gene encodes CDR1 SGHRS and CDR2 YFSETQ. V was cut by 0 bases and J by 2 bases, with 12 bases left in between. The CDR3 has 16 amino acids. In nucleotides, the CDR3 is TGCGCCAGCAGCTTGGTTCAGGGGCCCTCCAAAAACATTCAGTACTTC. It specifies CASSLVQGPSKNIQYF. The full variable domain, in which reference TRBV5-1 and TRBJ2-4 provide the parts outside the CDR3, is KAGVTQTPRYLIKTRGQQVTLSCSPISGHRSVSWYQQTPGQGLQFLFEYFSETQRNKGNFPGRFSGRQFSNSRSEMNVSTLELGDSALYLCASSLVQGPSKNIQYFGAGTRLSVL.

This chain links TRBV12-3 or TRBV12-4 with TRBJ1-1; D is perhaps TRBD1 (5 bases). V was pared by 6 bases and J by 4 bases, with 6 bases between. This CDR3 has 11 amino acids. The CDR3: CASRQVTEAFF. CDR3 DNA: TGTGCCAGCAGACAGGTCACTGAAGCTTTCTTT.

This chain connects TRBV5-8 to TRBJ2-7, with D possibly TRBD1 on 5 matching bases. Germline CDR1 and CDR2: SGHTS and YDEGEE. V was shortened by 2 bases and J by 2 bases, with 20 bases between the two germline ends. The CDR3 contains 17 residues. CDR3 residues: CASSFYPVRQSTYEQYV. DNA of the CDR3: TGTGCCAGCAGCTTTTACCCCGTCCGACAGTCGACCTACGAGCAGTACGTC.

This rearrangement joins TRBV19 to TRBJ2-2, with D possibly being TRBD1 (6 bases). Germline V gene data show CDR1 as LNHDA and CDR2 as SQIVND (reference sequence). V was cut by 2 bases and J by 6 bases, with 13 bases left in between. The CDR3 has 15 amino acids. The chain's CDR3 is CASSIQDRISGELFF. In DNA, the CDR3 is TGTGCCAGTAGTATACAAGACAGGATCTCCGGGGAGCTGTTTTTT.

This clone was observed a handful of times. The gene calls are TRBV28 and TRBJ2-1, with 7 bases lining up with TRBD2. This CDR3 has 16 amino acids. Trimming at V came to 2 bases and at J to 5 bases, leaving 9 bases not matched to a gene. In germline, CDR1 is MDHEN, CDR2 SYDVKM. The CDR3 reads CASSLQAGTVHNEQFF. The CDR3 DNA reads TGTGCCAGCAGTTTACAAGCGGGAACTGTCCACAATGAGCAGTTCTTC.

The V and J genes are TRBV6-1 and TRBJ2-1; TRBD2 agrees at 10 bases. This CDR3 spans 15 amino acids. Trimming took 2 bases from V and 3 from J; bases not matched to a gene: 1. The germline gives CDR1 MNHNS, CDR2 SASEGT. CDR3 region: CASSELAGDYNEQFF. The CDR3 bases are TGTGCCAGCAGTGAACTAGCGGGAGACTACAATGAGCAGTTCTTC.

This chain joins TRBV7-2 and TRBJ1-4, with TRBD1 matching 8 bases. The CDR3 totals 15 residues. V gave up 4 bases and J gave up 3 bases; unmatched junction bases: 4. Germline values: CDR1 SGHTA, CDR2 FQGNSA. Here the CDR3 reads CASSSQGAANEKLFF. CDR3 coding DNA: TGTGCCAGCAGCTCGCAGGGGGCGGCTAATGAAAAACTGTTTTTT.

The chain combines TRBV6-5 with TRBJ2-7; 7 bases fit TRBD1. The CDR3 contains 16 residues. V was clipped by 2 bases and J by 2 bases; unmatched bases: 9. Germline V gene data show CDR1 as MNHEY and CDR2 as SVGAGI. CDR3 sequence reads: CASSYGPTGYTYEQYF. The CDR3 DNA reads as TGTGCCAGCAGTTACGGCCCGACAGGGTATACCTACGAGCAGTACTTC.

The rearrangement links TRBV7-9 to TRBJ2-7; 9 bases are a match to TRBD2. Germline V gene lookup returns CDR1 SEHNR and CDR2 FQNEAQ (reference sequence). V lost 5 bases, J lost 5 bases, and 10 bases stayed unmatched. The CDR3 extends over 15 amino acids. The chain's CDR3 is CASSPTSGYAHEQYF. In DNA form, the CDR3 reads TGTGCCAGCAGCCCAACTAGCGGGTACGCCCACGAGCAGTACTTC.

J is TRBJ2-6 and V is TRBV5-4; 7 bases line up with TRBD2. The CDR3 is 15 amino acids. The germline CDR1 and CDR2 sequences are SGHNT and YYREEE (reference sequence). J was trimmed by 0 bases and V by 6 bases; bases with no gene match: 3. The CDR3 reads CASTWTSSGANVLTF. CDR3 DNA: TGTGCCAGCACCTGGACTAGCTCTGGGGCCAACGTCCTGACTTTC.

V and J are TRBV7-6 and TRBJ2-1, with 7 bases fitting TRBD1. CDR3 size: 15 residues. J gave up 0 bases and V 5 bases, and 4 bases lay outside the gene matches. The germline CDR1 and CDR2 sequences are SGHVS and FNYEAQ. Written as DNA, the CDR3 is TGTGCCAGCAGCCCGCGGACAGGCTCCTACAATGAGCAGTTCTTC. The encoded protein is CASSPRTGSYNEQFF.

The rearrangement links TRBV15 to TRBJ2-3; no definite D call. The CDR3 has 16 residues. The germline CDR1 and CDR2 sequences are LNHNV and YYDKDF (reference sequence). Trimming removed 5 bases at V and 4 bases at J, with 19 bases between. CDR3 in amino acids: CATSRAVTLLSDTQYF. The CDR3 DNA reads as TGTGCCACCAGCCGTGCCGTCACACTACTTTCAGATACGCAGTATTTT. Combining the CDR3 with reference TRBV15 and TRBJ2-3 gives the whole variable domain DAMVIQNPRYQVTQFGKPVTLSCSQTLNHNVMYWYQQKSSQAPKLLFHYYDKDFNNEADTPDNFQSRRPNTSFCFLDIRSPGLGDTAMYLCATSRAVTLLSDTQYFGPGTRLTVL.

The CDR3 sequence: CASSVGSGTLYEQYF. CDR3 DNA sequence: TGTGCCAGCAGCGTAGGGTCGGGGACTCTCTACGAGCAGTACTTC. The J gene is TRBJ2-7, the V gene TRBV9; the D gene is possibly TRBD2 (6 bases). V lost 0 bases, J lost 3 bases, and 13 bases lay in between. The CDR3 is made up of 15 amino acids. CDR1 SGDLS and CDR2 YYNGEE come from the germline V gene.

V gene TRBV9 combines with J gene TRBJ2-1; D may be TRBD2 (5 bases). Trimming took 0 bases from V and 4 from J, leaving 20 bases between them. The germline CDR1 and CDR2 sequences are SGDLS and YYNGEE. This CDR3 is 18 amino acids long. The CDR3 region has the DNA TGTGCCAGCAGCGTAGCTAAGCCAGTGGCGGGTCCTTACAATGAGCAGTTCTTC. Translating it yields CASSVAKPVAGPYNEQFF.

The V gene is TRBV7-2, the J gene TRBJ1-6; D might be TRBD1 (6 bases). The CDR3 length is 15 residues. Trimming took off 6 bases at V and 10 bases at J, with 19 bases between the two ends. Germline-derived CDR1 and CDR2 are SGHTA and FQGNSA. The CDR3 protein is CASRWGGRAVSPLHF. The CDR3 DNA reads TGTGCCAGCAGATGGGGGGGGCGAGCGGTCTCACCCCTCCACTTT.

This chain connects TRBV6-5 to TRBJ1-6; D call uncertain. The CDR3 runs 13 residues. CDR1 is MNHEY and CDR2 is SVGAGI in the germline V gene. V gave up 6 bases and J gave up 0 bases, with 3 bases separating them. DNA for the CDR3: TGTGCCAGCAGGAGCTCCTATAATTCACCCCTCCACTTT. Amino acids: CASRSSYNSPLHF.

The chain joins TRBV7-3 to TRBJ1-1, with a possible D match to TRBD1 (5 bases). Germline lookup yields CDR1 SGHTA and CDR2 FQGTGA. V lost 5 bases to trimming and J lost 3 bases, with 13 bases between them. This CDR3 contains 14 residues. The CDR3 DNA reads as TGTGCCAGCAGCCGCCAGGGTACGGACACTGAAGCTTTCTTT. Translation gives CASSRQGTDTEAFF.

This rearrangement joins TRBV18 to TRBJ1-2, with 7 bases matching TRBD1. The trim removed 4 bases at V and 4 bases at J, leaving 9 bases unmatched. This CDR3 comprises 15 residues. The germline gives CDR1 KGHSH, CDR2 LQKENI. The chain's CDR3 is CASSRDSTSLYGYTF. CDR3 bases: TGTGCCAGCTCACGGGACAGCACCTCACTCTATGGCTACACCTTC.

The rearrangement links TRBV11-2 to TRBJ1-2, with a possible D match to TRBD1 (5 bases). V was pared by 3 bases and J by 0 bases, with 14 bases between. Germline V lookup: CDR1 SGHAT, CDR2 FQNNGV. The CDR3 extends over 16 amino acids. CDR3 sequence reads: CASSFGTGIANYGYTF. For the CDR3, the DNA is TGTGCCAGCAGCTTCGGTACAGGCATAGCTAACTATGGCTACACCTTC.

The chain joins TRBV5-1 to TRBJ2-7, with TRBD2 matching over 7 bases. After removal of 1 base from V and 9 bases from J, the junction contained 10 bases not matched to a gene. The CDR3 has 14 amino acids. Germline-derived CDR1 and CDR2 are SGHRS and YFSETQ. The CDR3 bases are TGCGCCAGCAGCTTGATAGCGGGTATCGGATGGCAGTACTTC. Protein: CASSLIAGIGWQYF.

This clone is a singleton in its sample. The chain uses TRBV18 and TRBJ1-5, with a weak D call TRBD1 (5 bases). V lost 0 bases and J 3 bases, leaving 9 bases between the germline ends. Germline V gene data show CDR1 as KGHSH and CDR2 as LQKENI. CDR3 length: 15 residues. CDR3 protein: CASSPPQGFNQPQHF. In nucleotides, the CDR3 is TGTGCCAGCTCACCACCGCAGGGTTTCAATCAGCCCCAGCATTTT.

The CDR3 loop is CASSQEAGVAGGNEQFF. The DNA for the CDR3 is TGTGCCAGCAGCCAAGAGGCCGGGGTAGCGGGGGGCAATGAGCAGTTCTTC. The J gene is TRBJ2-1, the V gene TRBV3-1 (or the pseudogene TRBV3-2); 10 nucleotides agree with TRBD2. This CDR3 comprises 17 residues. The germline V gene has CDR1 LGHDT and CDR2 YNNKEL (reference sequence). V was pared by 0 bases and J by 6 bases, with 8 bases of the junction left unmatched.

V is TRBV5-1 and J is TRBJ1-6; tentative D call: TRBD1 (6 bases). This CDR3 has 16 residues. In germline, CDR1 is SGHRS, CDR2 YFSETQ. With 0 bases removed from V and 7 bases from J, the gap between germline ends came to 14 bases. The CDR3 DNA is TGCGCCAGCAGCTTGGCCGAGGTACAGGGAAATTCACCCCTCCACTTT. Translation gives CASSLAEVQGNSPLHF.

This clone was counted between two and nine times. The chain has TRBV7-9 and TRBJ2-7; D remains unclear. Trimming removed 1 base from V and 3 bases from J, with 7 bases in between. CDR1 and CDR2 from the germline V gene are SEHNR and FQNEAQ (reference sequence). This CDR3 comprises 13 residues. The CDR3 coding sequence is TGTGCCAGCAGCTTAGGCACGGGCTACGAGCAGTACGTC. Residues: CASSLGTGYEQYV.

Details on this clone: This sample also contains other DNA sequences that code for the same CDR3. The CDR3 loop reads CASSEQGGQPQHF. CDR3 nucleotide sequence: TGTGCCAGCAGTGAACAGGGCGGACAGCCCCAGCATTTT. The rearrangement uses TRBV6-4 and TRBJ1-5, with D possibly being TRBD1 (6 bases). CDR1 and CDR2 (germline): MRHNA, SNTAGT. The CDR3 runs to 13 residues. Trimming cost V 3 bases and J 7 bases, with 10 bases left between them.

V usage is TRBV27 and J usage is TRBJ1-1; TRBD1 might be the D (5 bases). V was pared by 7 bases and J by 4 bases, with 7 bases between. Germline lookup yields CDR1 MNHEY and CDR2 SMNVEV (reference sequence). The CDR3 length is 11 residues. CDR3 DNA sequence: TGTGCCAGCACAAGGGGCACTGAAGCTTTCTTT. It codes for CASTRGTEAFF.